This is a list of T cell receptor beta chains from one sample in a study of blood T cell repertoires in COVID-19. The repertoire was sequenced with immunoSEQ multiplex PCR; TCRdb's copy has only in-frame clones and lacks some. The sample has some 41,000 clones; approximately 86% are singletons. Sequenced input: peripheral blood. The receptors were gathered from an older man in a cohort sampled during active COVID-19. Both conserved end residues are part of each CDR3. The D gene is left open where the match is weak. Clone size is shown for a subset of rows, as once, few, many or a class of expanded clone.

d_call	clone_size	v_call	j_call	cdr3_aa	cdr3_nt
NA	NA	TRBV19	TRBJ2-5	CASTDNRIGKETQYF	TGTGCCAGTACCGACAATCGAATCGGGAAAGAGACCCAGTACTTC
TRBD1	NA	TRBV24-1	TRBJ1-1	CATSDSGRGHVAFF	TGTGCCACCAGTGATTCGGGCAGGGGGCACGTTGCTTTCTTT
NA	NA	TRBV4-3	TRBJ1-5	CASSQDRGGPQHF	TGCGCCAGCAGCCAAGATCGCGGGGGGCCCCAGCATTTT
NA	NA	TRBV15	TRBJ2-5	CATSRAGYQETQYF	TGTGCCACCAGCAGAGCGGGGTATCAAGAGACCCAGTACTTC
TRBD1	NA	TRBV29-1	TRBJ1-4	CSVADRASEKLFF	TGCAGCGTTGCGGACAGGGCCAGTGAAAAACTGTTTTTT
TRBD1	NA	TRBV6-2/TRBV6-3	TRBJ1-1	CASSYRRQGSTEAFF	TGTGCCAGCAGTTACCGCCGACAGGGGAGCACTGAAGCTTTCTTT
TRBD2	NA	TRBV5-1	TRBJ2-1	CASNWGLAGTQNSYNEQFF	TGCGCCAGCAATTGGGGGCTAGCGGGGACCCAAAACTCCTACAATGAGCAGTTCTTC
TRBD2	NA	TRBV7-6	TRBJ2-1	CASSFLSGASYNEQFF	TGTGCCAGCAGCTTCCTAAGCGGGGCGTCCTACAATGAGCAGTTCTTC
NA	few	TRBV6-5	TRBJ1-3	CASEDSYSGNTIYF	TGTGCCAGCGAGGACAGTTACTCTGGAAACACCATATATTTT
NA	NA	TRBV30	TRBJ1-2	CAWSVSRNYGYTF	TGTGCCTGGAGTGTTTCCCGTAACTATGGCTACACCTTC
TRBD1	NA	TRBV3-1/TRBV3-2	TRBJ2-4	CASSHFSTGEYIQYF	TGTGCCAGCAGCCACTTCTCGACAGGGGAATACATTCAGTACTTC
NA	NA	TRBV28	TRBJ1-5	CASSFYEQSLGQPQHF	TGTGCCAGCAGTTTCTATGAACAGAGTCTCGGACAGCCCCAGCATTTT
TRBD1	NA	TRBV29-1	TRBJ2-5	CSVEARTGGDPETQYF	TGCAGCGTTGAAGCTCGGACAGGGGGCGACCCAGAGACCCAGTACTTC
TRBD1	once	TRBV30	TRBJ1-2	CAWQKQGAEGYTF	TGTGCCTGGCAAAAGCAGGGGGCCGAGGGCTACACCTTC
NA	NA	TRBV5-4	TRBJ2-7	CASSLKLGSYEQYF	TGTGCCAGCAGCTTGAAATTGGGCAGCTACGAGCAGTACTTC
TRBD1	NA	TRBV29-1	TRBJ1-1	CSGTIRDRALNTEAFF	TGCAGCGGCACTATCCGGGACAGGGCTTTGAACACTGAAGCTTTCTTT
NA	NA	TRBV7-8	TRBJ1-1	CASSTYQDITEAFF	TGTGCCAGCAGCACCTACCAAGACATCACTGAAGCTTTCTTT
NA	NA	TRBV5-1	TRBJ1-2	CASSLDSGAHYGYTF	TGCGCCAGCAGCTTGGACTCAGGGGCCCACTATGGCTACACCTTC
NA	NA	TRBV7-8	TRBJ2-3	CASSLLRQRSTDTQYF	TGTGCCAGCAGCTTATTGAGACAACGCAGCACAGATACGCAGTATTTT
TRBD1	once	TRBV27	TRBJ1-2	CASSLRPGTGGRGYTF	TGTGCCAGCAGTTTACGACCCGGGACAGGGGGCCGTGGCTACACCTTC
TRBD1	NA	TRBV7-9	TRBJ2-5	CASSQGTGQETQYF	TGTGCCAGCAGCCAAGGGACAGGCCAAGAGACCCAGTACTTC
TRBD1	NA	TRBV28	TRBJ1-1	CASSLARTGVGTEAFF	TGTGCCAGCAGTCTCGCCCGGACAGGGGTTGGCACTGAAGCTTTCTTT
TRBD2	NA	TRBV10-3	TRBJ2-7	CAISRGTSGYEQYF	TGTGCCATCAGCCGAGGGACTAGCGGCTACGAGCAGTACTTC
TRBD1	NA	TRBV7-2	TRBJ1-2	CASSLRQGGVNGYTF	TGTGCCAGCAGCTTAAGACAGGGTGGAGTTAATGGCTACACCTTC
NA	few	TRBV11-2	TRBJ2-7	CASSSLRQAVGNEQYF	TGTGCCAGCAGCTCCTTGCGACAGGCCGTTGGCAACGAGCAGTACTTC
NA	few	TRBV7-2	TRBJ1-2	CASSLNVGAGVYGYTF	TGTGCCAGCAGCTTAAATGTGGGGGCTGGGGTTTATGGCTACACCTTC
NA	NA	TRBV27	TRBJ2-3	CASSLSGREGSDTQYF	TGTGCCAGCAGTTTATCGGGGCGGGAAGGGTCAGATACGCAGTATTTT
TRBD1	NA	TRBV15	TRBJ2-1	CATSRDLAGGNEQFF	TGTGCCACCAGCAGAGATCTGGCAGGGGGCAATGAGCAGTTCTTC
NA	NA	TRBV29-1	TRBJ1-2	CSVLAGNYGYTF	TGCAGCGTTTTGGCCGGGAACTATGGCTACACCTTC
NA	NA	TRBV2	TRBJ2-5	CASSESRGAGETQYF	TGTGCCAGCAGTGAAAGTCGAGGGGCGGGGGAGACCCAGTACTTC
TRBD1	NA	TRBV2	TRBJ2-2	CASKGQGRDTGELFF	TGTGCCAGCAAGGGACAGGGTCGGGACACCGGGGAGCTGTTTTTT
TRBD1	NA	TRBV7-2	TRBJ2-3	CASSLARQGNTDTQYF	TGTGCCAGCAGCTTAGCGAGACAGGGGAACACAGATACGCAGTATTTT
NA	NA	TRBV5-1	TRBJ2-3	CASSQTRGDTQYF	TGCGCCAGCAGCCAAACCCGGGGGGATACGCAGTATTTT
TRBD2	NA	TRBV5-5	TRBJ2-7	CASSLDGGGSKSYEQYF	TGTGCCAGCAGCTTGGATGGGGGAGGGAGTAAATCCTACGAGCAGTACTTC
TRBD1	NA	TRBV27	TRBJ2-1	CASRKGQGAAYNEQFF	TGTGCCAGCAGAAAGGGACAGGGGGCGGCCTACAATGAGCAGTTCTTC
NA	NA	TRBV3-1/TRBV3-2	TRBJ1-5	CASSQGHSNQPQHF	TGTGCCAGCAGCCAAGGGCACAGCAATCAGCCCCAGCATTTT
NA	once	TRBV12-3/TRBV12-4	TRBJ1-5	CASVLGSNQPQHF	TGTGCCAGCGTCCTAGGTAGCAATCAGCCCCAGCATTTT
TRBD2	once	TRBV7-9	TRBJ2-2	CASSFWSSGGFGELFF	TGTGCCAGCAGCTTTTGGTCTAGCGGGGGTTTCGGGGAGCTGTTTTTT
TRBD1	NA	TRBV7-2	TRBJ1-2	CASSLGQVYGYTF	TGTGCCAGCAGCCTCGGACAGGTCTATGGCTACACCTTC
TRBD1	NA	TRBV18	TRBJ2-1	CASSPGTGLYNEQFF	TGTGCCAGCTCACCCGGGACAGGGCTATACAATGAGCAGTTCTTC
NA	NA	TRBV6-6	TRBJ1-6	CASADNNSPLHF	TGTGCCAGCGCGGACAATAATTCACCCCTCCACTTT
NA	NA	TRBV5-1	TRBJ2-2	CASSIGRDGELFF	TGCGCCAGCAGCATCGGACGGGACGGGGAGCTGTTTTTT
TRBD2	NA	TRBV5-1	TRBJ2-1	CASSRTSGAAARNEQFF	TGCGCCAGCAGCAGGACTAGCGGGGCTGCCGCCCGTAATGAGCAGTTCTTC
NA	NA	TRBV6-5	TRBJ2-7	CASSLQERIPTRQYF	TGTGCCAGCAGTCTTCAGGAGCGGATTCCTACGAGGCAGTACTTC
NA	NA	TRBV5-4	TRBJ1-4	CASSLGGTGEKLFF	TGTGCCAGCAGCTTGGGGGGGACTGGCGAAAAACTGTTTTTT
NA	few	TRBV4-3	TRBJ2-7	CASSQNRVHEQYF	TGCGCCAGCAGCCAAAACAGGGTCCACGAGCAGTACTTC
NA	once	TRBV10-3	TRBJ1-2	CAINPGHGYTF	TGTGCCATCAATCCAGGGCATGGCTACACCTTC
TRBD2	NA	TRBV15	TRBJ2-3	CATSRLGLELADTQYF	TGTGCCACCAGCAGATTGGGACTAGAGTTGGCAGATACGCAGTATTTT
NA	NA	TRBV11-2	TRBJ1-5	CASSSETGHNNQPQHF	TGTGCCAGCAGCTCGGAAACGGGACACAACAATCAGCCCCAGCATTTT
TRBD2	once	TRBV6-5	TRBJ2-1	CASRPVDSGSNEQFF	TGTGCCAGCAGACCCGTGGATAGCGGGAGCAATGAGCAGTTCTTC